This entry lists 30 T cell receptor beta chains sequenced from one sample in a study of identical twins. TCRdb processed the 5' RACE reads anew with MiXCR; each CDR3 protein has one entry. The table includes around 300,000 distinct CDR3 sequences, about 8.9% detected once. A further study also used this sample, focusing on yellow fever vaccine responses in identical twins.

The sequenced material came from memory (CD45RO+) T cells sorted from blood. The receptor set was obtained from a woman aged 18-29 years in good health.

This clonotype came up many times. The chain employs TRBV10-3 and TRBJ2-1; TRBD2 aligns across 9 bases. Germline CDR1 is ENHRY and CDR2 is SYGVKD. J lost 4 bases, V lost 2 bases, and 6 bases had no gene match. This CDR3 region has 16 residues. The DNA of the CDR3 is TGTGCCATCAGTGAGGCCCCTAGCGGGACTTACAATGAGCAGTTCTTC. Protein product: CAISEAPSGTYNEQFF.

This clonotype was seen a handful of times. This sequence joins TRBV6-6 and TRBJ2-7, with D perhaps given as TRBD1 or TRBD2 (5 bases each). CDR1 and CDR2 (germline): MNHNY, SVGAGI (reference sequence). The CDR3 runs to 13 residues. V lost 6 bases and J lost 4, with 13 bases in between. Here the CDR3 reads CASRGRLSYEQYF. CDR3 nucleotide sequence: TGTGCCAGCAGGGGGCGACTATCTTACGAGCAGTACTTC.

The table lists this clonotype with many counts. The chain couples TRBV28 to TRBJ2-3, with D possibly being TRBD2 (6 bases). Germline CDR1 is MDHEN and CDR2 is SYDVKM. This CDR3 spans 14 amino acids. The V and J ends lost 2 bases and 4 bases respectively, with 10 bases between them. The CDR3 spells CASSLGGVADTQYF. The CDR3 nucleotides are TGTGCCAGCAGTTTAGGAGGGGTGGCAGATACGCAGTATTTT.

By share, this clonotype ranks as medium-sized. At one boundary the junction diverges from the germline segment, which might be a read error. This chain uses TRBV5-1 with TRBJ2-3; D gene ambiguous. CDR3 length equals 12 residues. Germline assignment: CDR1 SGHRS and CDR2 YFSETQ. This CDR3 is CASSLDTDTQYF. CDR3 DNA sequence: TGTGCCAGCAGCTTAGACACAGATACGCAGTATTTT. The full variable domain, with the rest looked up from reference TRBV5-1 and TRBJ2-3, is KAGVTQTPRYLIKTRGQQVTLSCSPISGHRSVSWYQQTPGQGLQFLFEYFSETQRNKGNFPGRFSGRQFSNSRSEMNVSTLELGDSALYLCASSLDTDTQYFGPGTRLTVL.

This clonotype came up a few times. This chain uses TRBV19 with TRBJ2-1, with no clear D. CDR3 length: 15 residues. Germline CDR1 and CDR2: LNHDA and SQIVND (reference sequence). V gave up 3 bases and J gave up 6 bases, with 15 bases separating them. CDR3 DNA sequence: TGTGCCAGTAGTATCGGGCTAGAAAGCCGCAATGAGCAGTTCTTC. Translation gives CASSIGLESRNEQFF. The full variable domain, rest sourced from reference TRBV19 and TRBJ2-1, is DGGITQSPKYLFRKEGQNVTLSCEQNLNHDAMYWYRQDPGQGLRLIYYSQIVNDFQKGDIAEGYSVSREKKESFPLTVTSAQKNPTAFYLCASSIGLESRNEQFFGPGTRLTVL.

This clonotype was detected only a few times. The V gene is TRBV9, the J gene TRBJ2-6; the D call may be TRBD1 or TRBD2 (5 bases each). Germline CDR1 is SGDLS and CDR2 is YYNGEE. The CDR3 is 19 amino acids. V dropped 0 bases and J dropped 4 bases, with 20 bases sitting between them. CDR3 DNA: TGTGCCAGCAGCGTAGCTACCGGGGCCGCATTGTTGGGGGCCAACGTCCTGACTTTC. Translation gives CASSVATGAALLGANVLTF.

This clonotype was counted ten times or more. The V and J genes are TRBV18 and TRBJ1-2; 7 nucleotides align to TRBD1. The germline V gene has CDR1 KGHSH and CDR2 LQKENI. V dropped 4 bases and J dropped 0; count of bases not matched to a gene: 5. This CDR3 comprises 15 residues. The CDR3 loop reads CASSLTGAANYGYTF. Here the CDR3 DNA reads TGTGCCAGCTCACTAACAGGGGCGGCTAACTATGGCTACACCTTC.

The V call is TRBV5-4, the J call TRBJ2-3, with 7 bases lining up with TRBD2. V lost 3 bases, J lost 1 base, and 5 bases stayed unmatched. This CDR3 comprises 15 residues. Looked up from germline, CDR1 is SGHNT and CDR2 is YYREEE (reference sequence). The CDR3 protein is CASSSLGGGTDTQYF. CDR3 sequence (DNA): TGTGCCAGCAGCTCACTTGGGGGGGGCACAGATACGCAGTATTTT.

This clonotype came up a few times. This chain connects TRBV12-3 or TRBV12-4 to TRBJ1-2; D remains ambiguous. V lost 1 base, J lost 8 bases, and 11 bases lay in between. The CDR3 has 13 amino acids. CDR3 sequence: CASSLGRSQGYTF. CDR3 in DNA: TGTGCCAGCAGTTTAGGCAGGTCTCAAGGCTACACCTTC.

This clonotype turned up a few times. V usage is TRBV21-1 and J usage is TRBJ1-5; the table names TRBD1, a call not compared with the DNA. TRBV21-1 is deemed a pseudogene. CDR3 size: 16 residues. CDR3 bases: TGTGCCAGCACTATCGACAGGGTCCATAGCAATCAGCCCCAGCATTTT. It yields the protein CASTIDRVHSNQPQHF.

This clonotype showed up many times. CDR3 in amino acids: CASSEAALQYGYTF. CDR3 in DNA: TGTGCCAGCAGTGAAGCGGCTCTCCAGTATGGCTACACCTTC. The chain has TRBV6-1 and TRBJ1-2, with D uncertain. Germline V lookup: CDR1 MNHNS, CDR2 SASEGT. The V and J ends lost 0 bases and 5 bases respectively, with 10 bases between them. The CDR3 is 14 amino acids.

In its sample, this clonotype was seen many times. V is TRBV15 and J is TRBJ2-3; 11 bases are a match to TRBD2. The germline CDR1 and CDR2 sequences are LNHNV and YYDKDF (reference sequence). Trimming took 0 bases from V and 0 from J; bases not matched to a gene: 5. The CDR3 runs 18 residues. The CDR3 reads CATSRDRGLAESTDTQYF. The CDR3 DNA is TGTGCCACCAGCAGAGATCGGGGACTAGCGGAGAGCACAGATACGCAGTATTTT.

This clonotype occurred many times. The chain recombines TRBV29-1 with TRBJ2-2, with D possibly TRBD2 on 7 matching bases. The germline gives CDR1 SQVTM, CDR2 ANQGSEA. Trimming cost V 6 bases and J 3 bases, with 17 bases left between them. This CDR3 has 15 residues. The DNA of the CDR3 is TGCAGCGTAATTTCGGGGGGCAAGGACACCGGGGAGCTGTTTTTT. Its protein is CSVISGGKDTGELFF.

V and J are TRBV20-1 and TRBJ2-1, with D maybe TRBD2 (7 bases). Germline V lookup: CDR1 DFQATT, CDR2 SNEGSKA (reference sequence). This CDR3 has 17 residues. V was shortened by 5 bases and J by 4 bases, with 24 bases between the two germline ends. The CDR3 sequence: CSAPGGPAFKIYNEQFF. The CDR3 DNA follows: TGCAGTGCTCCGGGGGGCCCAGCCTTTAAAATTTACAATGAGCAGTTCTTC.

This clonotype has only a few counts. The chain uses TRBV12-3 or TRBV12-4 and TRBJ2-1; 10 bases fit TRBD1. V was pared by 4 bases and J by 7 bases, with 7 bases of the junction left unmatched. The CDR3 extends over 15 amino acids. CDR3 in DNA: TGTGCCAGCAGTTCGGACAGGGGGATGTGGAATGAGCAGTTCTTC. Translated: CASSSDRGMWNEQFF.

The J gene is TRBJ2-3, the V gene TRBV5-8, with 7 bases fitting TRBD1. The CDR3 has 16 residues. Germline CDR1 and CDR2: SGHTS and YDEGEE. V was pared by 4 bases and J by 1 base, with 9 bases of the junction left unmatched. DNA for the CDR3: TGTGCCAGCAGCCATAGACAGGGTCTGGGCACAGATACGCAGTATTTT. Protein sequence: CASSHRQGLGTDTQYF.

At least ten counts were recorded for this clonotype. The chain uses TRBV29-1 and TRBJ2-7; a possible D gene is TRBD1 (5 bases). The length of the CDR3 is 11 residues. Looked up from germline, CDR1 is SQVTM and CDR2 is ANQGSEA. The V and J ends lost 4 bases and 4 bases respectively, with 8 bases between them. The CDR3 DNA sequence: TGCAGCGTTGGCAGGGAATACGAGCAGTACTTC. This sequence encodes CSVGREYEQYF.

This clonotype was seen more than once but under ten times. The gene calls are TRBV29-1 and TRBJ1-2, with D possibly TRBD1 on 5 matching bases. This CDR3 is built from 11 residues. The germline gives CDR1 SQVTM, CDR2 ANQGSEA. Trimming removed 4 bases at V and 8 bases at J, with 11 bases between. The CDR3 loop reads CSVVRGGGYTF. The CDR3 nucleotides read TGCAGCGTTGTACGGGGCGGGGGCTACACCTTC. Looking up the rest from reference TRBV29-1 and TRBJ1-2 gives the full variable domain: SAVISQKPSRDICQRGTSLTIQCQVDSQVTMMFWYRQQPGQSLTLIATANQGSEATYESGFVIDKFPISRPNLTFSTLTVSNMSPEDSSIYLCSVVRGGGYTFGSGTRLTVV.

This clonotype was counted only a few times. Relative to the germline gene, one junction end is altered; a read error may explain this. The V call is TRBV6-5, the J call TRBJ1-1, with 9 bases aligning to TRBD1. The CDR3 runs to 16 residues. CDR1 is MNHEY and CDR2 is SVGAGI in the germline V gene. CDR3 sequence: CASSYSGTGRGTEDFF. CDR3 nucleotides: TGTGCCAGCAGTTACTCTGGGACAGGGAGGGGCACTGAAGATTTCTTT.

This clonotype was counted a few times. This sequence joins TRBV18 and TRBJ2-2; D tentatively fits TRBD1 or TRBD2 (5 bases each). Trimming shortened V by 3 bases and J by 0 bases, and 11 bases separated the two germline ends. The CDR3 is 16 amino acids. Germline V gene lookup returns CDR1 KGHSH and CDR2 LQKENI. CDR3 bases: TGTGCCAGCTCACCTCCGGGACGGTCGAACACCGGGGAGCTGTTTTTT. Translated, it gives CASSPPGRSNTGELFF.

Of note for this clonotype: A junction boundary mismatches the germline segment, possibly from a read error. This sequence joins TRBV7-6 and TRBJ2-1; TRBD2 aligns across 8 bases. CDR3 length equals 13 residues. Germline CDR1 is SGHVS and CDR2 is FNYEAQ. This chain's CDR3 is CSSSGSSYNEQFF. In DNA form, the CDR3 reads TGTTCCAGCAGCGGGAGCTCCTACAATGAGCAGTTCTTC.

This clonotype was counted many times. The chain employs TRBV4-1 and TRBJ1-5, with D unresolved. The CDR3 length is 15 residues. Trimming shortened V by 1 base and J by 1 base, and 8 bases separated the two germline ends. Germline loops: CDR1 MGHRA, CDR2 YSYEKL. This CDR3 is CASSQGWGSNQPQHF. CDR3 sequence (DNA): TGCGCCAGCAGCCAAGGTTGGGGAAGCAATCAGCCCCAGCATTTT.

V and J are TRBV6-5 and TRBJ2-7, with 7 bases identical to TRBD1. V shed 5 bases, J shed 1 base, and the junction held 8 bases outside the gene matches. This CDR3 has 15 residues. Germline V gene lookup returns CDR1 MNHEY and CDR2 SVGAGI. In DNA, the CDR3 is TGTGCCAGCAGTAACCGACAGGGAGTGTCCTACGAGCAGTACGTC. Amino acid sequence: CASSNRQGVSYEQYV.

This clonotype was detected many times. V usage is TRBV5-1 and J usage is TRBJ2-5; TRBD2 matches 9 bases. From germline, CDR1 is SGHRS and CDR2 YFSETQ. CDR3 size: 14 residues. Unmatched junction bases numbered 3, after V lost 3 bases and J lost 3 bases. The CDR3 nucleotides are TGCGCCAGCAGCTCCTTAGCGGGAGAAGAGACCCAGTACTTC. Translated, it gives CASSSLAGEETQYF. Full variable domain (remainder filled in from reference TRBV5-1 and TRBJ2-5): KAGVTQTPRYLIKTRGQQVTLSCSPISGHRSVSWYQQTPGQGLQFLFEYFSETQRNKGNFPGRFSGRQFSNSRSEMNVSTLELGDSALYLCASSSLAGEETQYFGPGTRLLVL.

V usage is TRBV5-4 and J usage is TRBJ2-2, with D perhaps TRBD2 (6 bases). V was cut by 0 bases and J by 4 bases, with 10 bases left in between. Germline values: CDR1 SGHNT, CDR2 YYREEE (reference sequence). This CDR3 is built from 15 residues. The chain's CDR3 is CASSLGGTPTGELFF. The CDR3 DNA reads TGTGCCAGCAGCTTGGGTGGGACTCCCACCGGGGAGCTGTTTTTT.

This clonotype was picked up many times. V usage is TRBV27 and J usage is TRBJ1-6; D is ambiguous. V was shortened by 0 bases and J by 0 bases, with 9 bases between the two germline ends. The germline V gene encodes CDR1 MNHEY and CDR2 SMNVEV (reference sequence). The CDR3 runs 17 residues. The CDR3 region is CASSLSGVSSYNSPLHF. CDR3 in DNA: TGTGCCAGCAGTTTATCCGGAGTCAGCTCCTATAATTCACCCCTCCACTTT.

This clonotype was counted between two and nine times. The chain couples TRBV2 to TRBJ2-1; unclear D gene. Trimming removed 7 bases at V and 7 bases at J, with 11 bases between. From germline, CDR1 is SNHLY and CDR2 FYNNEI. The length of the CDR3 is 12 residues. The CDR3 spells CASNRLGNEQFF. CDR3 sequence (DNA): TGTGCCAGCAACCGACTGGGGAATGAGCAGTTCTTC.

This clonotype was seen more than once but under ten times. This chain joins TRBV25-1 and TRBJ1-4; a possible D gene is TRBD1 (5 bases). The CDR3 length is 16 residues. Trimming removed 6 bases from V and 3 bases from J, with 17 bases in between. Germline values: CDR1 MGHDK, CDR2 SYGVNS. The CDR3 reads CASRPRHGGANEKLFF. In DNA form, the CDR3 reads TGTGCCAGCAGGCCCAGACATGGGGGGGCTAATGAAAAACTGTTTTTT. The variable domain in full, with the rest retrieved from reference TRBV25-1 and TRBJ1-4, is EADIYQTPRYLVIGTGKKITLECSQTMGHDKMYWYQQDPGMELHLIHYSYGVNSTEKGDLSSESTVSRIRTEHFPLTLESARPSHTSQYLCASRPRHGGANEKLFFGSGTQLSVL.

This clonotype was seen a handful of times. The chain couples TRBV20-1 to TRBJ2-3, with D unclear. The CDR3 length is 11 residues. The germline V and J ends were trimmed by 8 bases and 5 bases, with 11 bases remaining between them. Germline-derived CDR1 and CDR2 are DFQATT and SNEGSKA (reference sequence). CDR3 sequence (DNA): TGCAGTCCACCTCCGGGAGATACGCAGTATTTT. This sequence encodes CSPPPGDTQYF.

This clonotype appeared many times. For the CDR3, the DNA is TGTGCCAGCAGTCTCCAGTCTGAAGCTTTCTTT. Protein sequence: CASSLQSEAFF. The chain couples TRBV12-3 or TRBV12-4 to TRBJ1-1, with D unresolved. V was trimmed by 5 bases and J by 6 bases, leaving 7 bases between them. The CDR3 sequence is 11 residues long.